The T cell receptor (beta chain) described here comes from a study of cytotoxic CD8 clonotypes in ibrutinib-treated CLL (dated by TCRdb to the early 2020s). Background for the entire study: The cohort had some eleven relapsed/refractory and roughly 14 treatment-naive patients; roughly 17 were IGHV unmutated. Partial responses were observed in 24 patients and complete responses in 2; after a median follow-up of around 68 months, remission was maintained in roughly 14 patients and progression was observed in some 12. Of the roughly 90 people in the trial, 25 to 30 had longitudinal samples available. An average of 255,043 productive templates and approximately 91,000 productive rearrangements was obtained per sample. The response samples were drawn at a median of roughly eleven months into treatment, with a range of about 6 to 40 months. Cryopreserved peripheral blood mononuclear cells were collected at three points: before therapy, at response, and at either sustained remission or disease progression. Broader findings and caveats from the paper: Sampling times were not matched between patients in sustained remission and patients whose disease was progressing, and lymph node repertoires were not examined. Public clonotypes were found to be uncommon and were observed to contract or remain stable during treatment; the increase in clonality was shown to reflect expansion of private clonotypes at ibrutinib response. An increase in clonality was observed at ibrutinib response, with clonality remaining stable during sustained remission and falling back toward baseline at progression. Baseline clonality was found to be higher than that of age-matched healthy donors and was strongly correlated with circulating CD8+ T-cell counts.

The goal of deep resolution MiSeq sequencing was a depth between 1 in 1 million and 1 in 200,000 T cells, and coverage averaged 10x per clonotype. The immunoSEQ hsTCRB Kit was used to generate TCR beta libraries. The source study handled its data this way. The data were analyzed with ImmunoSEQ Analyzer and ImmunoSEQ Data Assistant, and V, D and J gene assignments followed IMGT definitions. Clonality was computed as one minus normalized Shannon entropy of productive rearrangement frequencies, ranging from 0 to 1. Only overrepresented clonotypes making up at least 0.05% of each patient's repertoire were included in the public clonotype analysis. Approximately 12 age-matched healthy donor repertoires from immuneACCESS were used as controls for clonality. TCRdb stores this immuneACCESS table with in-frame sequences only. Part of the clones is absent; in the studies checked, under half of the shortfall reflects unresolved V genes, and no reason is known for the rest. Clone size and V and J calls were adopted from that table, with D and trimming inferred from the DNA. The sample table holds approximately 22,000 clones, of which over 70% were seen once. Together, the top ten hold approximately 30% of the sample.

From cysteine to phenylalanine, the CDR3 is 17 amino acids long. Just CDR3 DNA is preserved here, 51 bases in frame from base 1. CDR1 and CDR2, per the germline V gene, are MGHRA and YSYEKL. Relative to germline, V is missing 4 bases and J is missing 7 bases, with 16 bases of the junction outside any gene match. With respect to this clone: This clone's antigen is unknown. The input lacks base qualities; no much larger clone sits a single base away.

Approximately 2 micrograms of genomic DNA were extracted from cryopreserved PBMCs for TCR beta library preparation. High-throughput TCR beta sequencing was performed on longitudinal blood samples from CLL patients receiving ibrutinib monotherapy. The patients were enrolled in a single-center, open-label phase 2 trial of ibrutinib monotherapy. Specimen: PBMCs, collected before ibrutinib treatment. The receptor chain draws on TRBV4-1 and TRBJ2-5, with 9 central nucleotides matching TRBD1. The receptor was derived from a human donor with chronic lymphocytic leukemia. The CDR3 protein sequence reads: CASSPPIGQGQLVTQYF. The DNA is TGCGCCAGCAGCCCCCCAATTGGACAGGGGCAATTAGTGACCCAGTACTTC.